These 7 T cell receptor beta chains came from one sample sequenced in a study of regulatory T cells in long-lasting Graves disease. Building the TCR beta libraries relied on iRepertoire HTBI primers, and CDR3 regions underwent Arm-PCR. TCRdb recomputed calls from the multiplex PCR reads with MiXCR, one row per CDR3 protein. This sample has more than 450,000 distinct CDR3 sequences, with around 12% found just once. Time point noted: newly diagnosed GD, antithyroid drugs for less than 3 months. PBMCs provided the RNA from which the TCR library was made. This sample was also put to use in a study of T cells in Graves' hyperthyroidism and ophthalmopathy.

The input for sequencing was peripheral blood mononuclear cells (PBMCs), taken at new diagnosis, from a patient treated with antithyroid drugs. The origin of the receptors is a young woman with Graves disease.

This clonotype was seen many times. The CDR3 DNA follows: TGCGCCAGCAGCGCTCAGGGGGGTTGGAACACTGAAGCTTTCTTT. This gives the protein CASSAQGGWNTEAFF. The gene calls are TRBV5-1 and TRBJ1-1, with 7 bases identical to TRBD1. V dropped 4 bases and J dropped 1; count of bases not matched to a gene: 7. Germline V gene data show CDR1 as SGHRS and CDR2 as YFSETQ. The CDR3 contains 15 residues.

This clonotype has a count of ten or more. CDR3 loop: CASSPTGNNEKLFF. Here the CDR3 DNA reads TGTGCCAGCTCACCGACAGGGAACAATGAAAAACTGTTTTTT. The chain links TRBV18 to TRBJ1-4; the match to TRBD1 covers 7 bases. In germline, CDR1 is KGHSH, CDR2 LQKENI. CDR3 length equals 14 residues. Trimming cost V 3 bases and J 5 bases; bases outside gene matches: 3.

This clonotype was detected ten times or more. CDR3 nucleotide sequence: TGTGCCAGCGACAGGACACCCCAAGAGACCCAGTACTTC. Translating it yields CASDRTPQETQYF. The V gene is TRBV6-1, the J gene TRBJ2-5; TRBD1 is a possible D gene (6 bases). This CDR3 is 13 amino acids long. Germline V gene lookup returns CDR1 MNHNS and CDR2 SASEGT. V was trimmed by 8 bases and J by 1 base, leaving 11 bases between them.

J is TRBJ2-7 and V is TRBV13; D call uncertain. CDR3 length: 12 amino acids. The V and J ends lost 5 bases and 3 bases respectively, with 8 bases between them. Germline V gene sequence: CDR1 PRHDT, CDR2 FYEKMQ (reference sequence). In nucleotides, the CDR3 is TGTGCCAGCAGCCAGTTCAGCTACGAGCAGTACTTC. Its translation: CASSQFSYEQYF.

The genes are TRBV7-9 and TRBJ1-5; no firm D call. Trimming cost V 4 bases and J 11 bases, with 9 bases left between them. Germline V lookup: CDR1 SEHNR, CDR2 FQNEAQ (reference sequence). This CDR3 is 11 amino acids long. In nucleotides, the CDR3 is TGTGCCAGCAGCTCCCTTTCGACCCAGCATTTT. It is translated as CASSSLSTQHF.

In this sample, this clonotype turned up a few times. The gene calls are TRBV4-1 and TRBJ1-1, with D unresolved. The V gene's germline CDR1 is MGHRA and CDR2 YSYEKL. The CDR3 is 14 residues long. The V end was cut by 4 bases, the J end by 5 bases, with 14 bases between. In nucleotides, the CDR3 is TGCGCCAGCAGCCCTCCCGGGCCCCTAACTGAAGCTTTCTTT. It is translated as CASSPPGPLTEAFF.

V gene TRBV12-3 or TRBV12-4 combines with J gene TRBJ1-2; D possibly corresponds to TRBD1 (5 bases). Trimming shortened V by 6 bases and J by 8 bases, and 13 bases separated the two germline ends. This CDR3 is 12 amino acids long. In DNA, the CDR3 is TGTGCCAGCAGCCTCTCAGGGAAGGGCTACACCTTC. Protein sequence: CASSLSGKGYTF.